This T cell receptor (beta chain) was identified during a study of cytomegalovirus exposure and HLA in healthy donors. The overall study: Earlier work reported 100 million or so unique TCR beta sequences from about 190 million T cells. Study-wide findings and caveats: One variant, a missense change in DCLRE1C, was linked in a later analysis to TCR beta V- and J-gene trimming.

A note on this clone: Its matching antigen is unknown.

The PCR contained 60 Vbeta and 13 Jbeta primers. Sequencing used immunoSEQ multiplex PCR; TCRdb keeps in-frame clones, though not all of them. Of tens of thousands of clones listed, 55% to 75% were seen once; the top ten hold around 15%. All the people who gave samples were healthy bone marrow donors. Germline-derived CDR1 and CDR2 are SGDLS and YYNGEE. CDR3 size: 20 residues. The clonotype was recovered from a woman in her 50s in good health and CMV-seropositive. The rearrangement joins TRBV9 to TRBJ2-5; 16 positions match TRBD2. The J call may be faulty, since TRBJ2-7 better matches the DNA end. Material: PBMCs. The CDR3: CASSPKRGGLAGGPSYEQYF. In DNA, the CDR3 is TGTGCCAGCAGCCCAAAACGGGGGGGACTAGCGGGAGGGCCTTCCTACGAGCAGTACTTC.